The clone carrying this TCR beta chain has ten or more counts. No antigen is known for it. The CDR3 has 15 residues. V lost 6 bases, J lost 2 bases, and 5 bases stayed unmatched. Germline V gives CDR1 WSHSY, CDR2 SAAADI. Individual cDNA molecules each carried unique molecular identifiers attached by the library. TCRdb independently ran MiXCR on the RACE reads; one entry per CDR3 protein. The table shows 69,000 or so distinct CDR3 sequences, with around a tenth occurring only once. The record originates from a study of human T cells and chemical hapten exposure. Study in general: Patch tests put 0.01% DPC on the upper back, and the results were checked at 6 days.

Stated time point: patch test 2, 6 weeks after DPC sensitization. Treatment in this sample: therapeutic diphenylcyclopropenone sensitization with weekly scalp DPC. Overall study results and limits: TCRs at a frequency above 1 in 1000 stayed unchanged with DPC sensitization. Alopecia was present in the donors, so their immune response may differ from healthy people's.

Source: whole blood, taken in connection with sensitization to the hapten diphenylcyclopropenone (DPC). This receptor was taken from a woman aged 50 to 60 with alopecia areata. Some clones in this sample may be carry-over from other donors' samples. This chain links TRBV10-2 with TRBJ1-5; 9 nucleotides align to TRBD1. This CDR3 is CASSATGGGNQPQHF. The DNA for the CDR3 is TGCGCCAGCAGCGCCACAGGGGGCGGCAATCAGCCCCAGCATTTT.